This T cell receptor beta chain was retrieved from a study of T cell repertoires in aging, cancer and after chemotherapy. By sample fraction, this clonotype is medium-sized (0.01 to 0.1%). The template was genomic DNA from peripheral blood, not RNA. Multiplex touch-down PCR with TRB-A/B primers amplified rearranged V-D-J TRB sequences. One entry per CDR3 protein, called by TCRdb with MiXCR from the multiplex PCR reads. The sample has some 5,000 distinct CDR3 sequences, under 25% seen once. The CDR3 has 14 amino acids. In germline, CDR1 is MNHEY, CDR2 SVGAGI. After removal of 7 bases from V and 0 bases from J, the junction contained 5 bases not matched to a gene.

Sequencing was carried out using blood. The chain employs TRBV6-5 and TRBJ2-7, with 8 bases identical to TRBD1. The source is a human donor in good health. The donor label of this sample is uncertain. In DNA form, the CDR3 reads TGTGCCAGCATTGCAGACAGGGGCTCCTACGAGCAGTACTTC. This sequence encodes CASIADRGSYEQYF.